The rows below give T cell receptor beta chains drawn from one sample of a study of cytomegalovirus exposure and HLA in healthy donors. Sequencing used immunoSEQ multiplex PCR; TCRdb keeps in-frame clones, though not all of them. The sample includes 75,000 to 90,000 clones, about 81% of them seen just once. The sequenced sample consisted of PBMCs. The receptors were gathered from a woman aged 40-49 years in good health and CMV-seropositive. CDR3s include the opening cysteine and the closing phenylalanine or tryptophan. A D gene is named only where the DNA matches it firmly. Size is omitted from some rows. Given values are once, few, many or a class for expanded clones.

CDR3nt | CDR3aa | j_gene | d_gene | abundance | v_gene
TGCAGCGTTCGGACAGGGAGCGACGAGCAGTACTTC | CSVRTGSDEQYF | TRBJ2-7 | TRBD1 | - | TRBV29-1
TGTGCCAGTAGAAGAGACAAAACGAACACTGAAGCTTTCTTT | CASRRDKTNTEAFF | TRBJ1-1 | - | - | TRBV19
TGTGCCAGTAGTTCGCAGGGGCGGAGCACTGAAGCTTTCTTT | CASSSQGRSTEAFF | TRBJ1-1 | - | - | TRBV19
TGTGCCAGCAGCCCCCAGGGCACTGAAGCTTTCTTT | CASSPQGTEAFF | TRBJ1-1 | - | - | TRBV6-5
TGTGCCAGTAGTATTAGTAGCAATCAGCCCCAGCATTTT | CASSISSNQPQHF | TRBJ1-5 | - | - | TRBV19
TGTGCCATCAGTCAGGGAGGCGGCTACACCTTC | CAISQGGGYTF | TRBJ1-2 | - | - | TRBV10-3
TGCGCCAGCAGCTTACCGGGACTAGCTACAGGAGAGACCCAGTACTTC | CASSLPGLATGETQYF | TRBJ2-5 | TRBD2 | - | TRBV5-1
TGTGCCAGCAGTTTGTACGCGGATGAAAAACTGTTTTTT | CASSLYADEKLFF | TRBJ1-4 | - | - | TRBV6-5
TGTGCCAGCAGCTTATCAAGACAGGGAATAGAGCAGTACTTC | CASSLSRQGIEQYF | TRBJ2-7 | TRBD1 | few | TRBV7-8
TGTGCCAGCAGCTTAGTTCCTCGACAGGCCAATCAGCCCCAGCATTTT | CASSLVPRQANQPQHF | TRBJ1-5 | - | - | TRBV7-2
TGTGCCAGCAGCTTAGAGGGGGGGGTCACAGATACGCAGTATTTT | CASSLEGGVTDTQYF | TRBJ2-3 | - | - | TRBV7-2